One sample yielded the 14 T cell receptor beta chains listed below, sequenced in a study of T cell repertoires in cytomegalovirus infection. Using its own MiXCR run on the reads, TCRdb lists one record per CDR3 protein. The profile shows approximately 630,000 distinct CDR3 sequences, roughly 24% of them singletons. Sequenced input: CD8+ T cells from PBMCs. Every receptor here comes from a human donor in good health (CMV status not recorded). Some clones in this sample may be carry-over from other donors' samples.

This clonotype has at least ten counts. The V gene is TRBV7-9, the J gene TRBJ2-1; D is undetermined. Per germline, CDR1 SEHNR and CDR2 FQNEAQ (reference sequence). V was shortened by 1 base and J by 13 bases, with 8 bases between the two germline ends. The CDR3 consists of 11 residues. The DNA for the CDR3 is TGTGCCAGCAGCTTAGACGCGGTACAGTTCTTC. Translation gives CASSLDAVQFF.

This clonotype occurred a few times. This chain uses TRBV5-6 with TRBJ2-2, with D tentatively TRBD2 (5 bases). The CDR3 sequence is 14 residues long. Germline assignment: CDR1 SGHDT and CDR2 YYEEEE. Between the trimmed V and J ends, which lost 5 bases and 4 bases, there was a span of 12 bases. The CDR3 DNA follows: TGTGCCAGCAGGGAGGTCGACGGCACCGGGGAGCTGTTTTTT. This gives the protein CASREVDGTGELFF. The full variable domain, with the rest looked up from reference TRBV5-6 and TRBJ2-2, is DAGVTQSPTHLIKTRGQQVTLRCSPKSGHDTVSWYQQALGQGPQFIFQYYEEEERQRGNFPDRFSGHQFPNYSSELNVNALLLGDSALYLCASREVDGTGELFFGEGSRLTVL.

This clonotype was counted at least ten times. The rearrangement joins TRBV12-3 or TRBV12-4 to TRBJ2-5, with TRBD1 as a possible D gene (6 bases). The V end was cut by 3 bases, the J end by 2 bases, with 13 bases between. This CDR3 is 15 amino acids long. The CDR3 nucleotides are TGTGCCAGCAGTTTTGAAGCCGGACAGCAAGAGACCCAGTACTTC. It encodes CASSFEAGQQETQYF.

This clonotype was picked up a small number of times. The chain uses TRBV20-1 and TRBJ2-5, with a weak D call TRBD1 (6 bases). The V end was cut by 1 base, the J end by 5 bases, with 14 bases between. CDR1 is DFQATT and CDR2 is SNEGSKA in the germline V gene (reference sequence). CDR3 length: 14 amino acids. The CDR3 nucleotides read TGCAGTGCTAGAGGGAGAGGCAGGGGTGAGACCCAGTACTTC. Protein: CSARGRGRGETQYF.

The count of this clonotype is one. The chain is built from TRBV12-3 or TRBV12-4 and TRBJ1-2, with no clear D. V was cut by 2 bases and J by 8 bases, with 6 bases left in between. The CDR3 covers 11 residues. The DNA for the CDR3 is TGTGCCAGCAGTTTAAGCGAAGGCTACACCTTC. Its translation is CASSLSEGYTF.

This clonotype appeared many times. The V gene is TRBV2, the J gene TRBJ2-1, with D possibly TRBD2 on 7 matching bases. V was clipped by 4 bases and J by 7 bases, with 14 bases between them. The CDR3 is 14 amino acids. The germline CDR1 and CDR2 sequences are SNHLY and FYNNEI. The CDR3 coding sequence is TGTGCCAGCAGTGCGGGGGGCCCCAGGAATGAGCAGTTCTTC. It is translated as CASSAGGPRNEQFF.

There are many counts of this clonotype. The CDR3 is CASSLLSGGGLNEQFF. CDR3 nucleotide sequence: TGTGCCAGCAGCTTATTATCCGGGGGTGGCCTCAATGAGCAGTTCTTC. The V call is TRBV7-2, the J call TRBJ2-1, with D maybe TRBD2 (6 bases). The CDR3 consists of 16 residues. Germline CDR1 reads SGHTA; CDR2 reads FQGNSA. V gave up 2 bases and J gave up 6 bases, with 17 bases separating them.

This clonotype occurred once. The junction differs from germline at one of its ends, possibly a read error. This chain uses TRBV7-9 with TRBJ2-7; no firm D call. This CDR3 contains 13 residues. Germline V lookup: CDR1 SEHNR, CDR2 FQNEAQ (reference sequence). CDR3 sequence reads: CANSLDGSYEQYF. In nucleotides, the CDR3 is TGTGCCAACAGCTTGGACGGTTCCTACGAGCAGTACTTC.

The table lists this clonotype with many counts. V usage is TRBV20-1 and J usage is TRBJ2-1; 8 bases are shared with TRBD2. Germline values: CDR1 DFQATT, CDR2 SNEGSKA (reference sequence). Trimming cost V 0 bases and J 0 bases; bases outside gene matches: 13. The CDR3 sequence is 19 residues long. This chain's CDR3 is CSARDGGGSLRSSYNEQFF. DNA of the CDR3: TGCAGTGCTAGAGACGGCGGGGGGTCCTTGAGGAGCTCCTACAATGAGCAGTTCTTC.

J is TRBJ1-2 and V is TRBV7-9, with D hard to call. The V gene lost 4 bases and the J gene lost 3 bases, with 18 bases spanning the gap. The germline CDR1 and CDR2 sequences are SEHNR and FQNEAQ (reference sequence). The CDR3 covers 16 residues. The CDR3: CASSYDQTGSDYGYTF. The DNA of the CDR3 is TGTGCCAGCAGCTACGACCAAACGGGGTCTGACTATGGCTACACCTTC.

This clonotype was detected only a few times. J is TRBJ2-7 and V is TRBV29-1, with 9 nucleotides matching TRBD1. The CDR3 runs to 12 residues. In germline, CDR1 is SQVTM, CDR2 ANQGSEA. J gave up 5 bases and V 5 bases, and 4 bases lay outside the gene matches. The DNA for the CDR3 is TGCAGCGTTAGGACAGGGGTTAACGAGCAGTACGTC. The encoded protein is CSVRTGVNEQYV.

For this clonotype: A much larger clone lies one base from this, so it may be a read error. The chain employs TRBV7-2 and TRBJ2-1; 12 bases are a match to TRBD2. The V gene's germline CDR1 is SGHTA and CDR2 FQGNSA. V trimming: 7 bases; J trimming: 8 bases; junction bases outside the gene matches: 9. CDR3 length: 15 amino acids. Here the CDR3 reads CASNILAGGPYEQFF. The CDR3 DNA reads TGTGCCAGCAACATCCTAGCGGGGGGGCCCTATGAGCAGTTCTTC.

Remarks on this clonotype: This may be a read error, as it is one base from a much larger clone. The chain links TRBV20-1 to TRBJ2-1; D uncertain. The CDR3 is 16 residues long. Trimming pared 5 bases from V and 0 bases from J, leaving 17 bases between. Germline CDR1 is DFQATT and CDR2 is SNEGSKA (reference sequence). CDR3 sequence (DNA): TGCAGTGCTGTAAAACATGGGCGAGGCTCCTACAATGAGCAGTTCTTC. This translates into CSAVKHGRGSYNEQFF.

This clonotype was recorded only once. The rearrangement joins TRBV29-1 to TRBJ1-1, with 8 bases identical to TRBD1. Trimming took 4 bases from V and 8 from J; bases not matched to a gene: 3. This CDR3 spans 11 amino acids. Germline assignment: CDR1 SQVTM and CDR2 ANQGSEA. CDR3 nucleotides: TGCAGCGTTGGACAGGGGTTAGAAGCTTTCTTT. As protein: CSVGQGLEAFF. Together with reference TRBV29-1 and TRBJ1-1, the CDR3 gives the full variable domain: SAVISQKPSRDICQRGTSLTIQCQVDSQVTMMFWYRQQPGQSLTLIATANQGSEATYESGFVIDKFPISRPNLTFSTLTVSNMSPEDSSIYLCSVGQGLEAFFGQGTRLTVV.